This TCR beta chain was recovered during a study of blood T cell repertoires in COVID-19. At the level of the study: The analysed material was cDNA or gDNA that came from T cells, B-cell-depleted T cells, or PBMCs.

Authors' processing steps: How many nucleated cells were present was estimated from reference gene primer amplification. Sequencing used immunoSEQ multiplex PCR; TCRdb keeps in-frame clones, though not all of them. The V and J calls and clone size are taken from that table; D and trimming were inferred from the DNA. The table includes approximately 160,000 clones, roughly four fifths detected once. Trimming took 3 bases from V and 0 from J, leaving 9 bases between them. Looked up from germline, CDR1 is WSHSY and CDR2 is SAAADI. The CDR3 consists of 15 residues. Sequencing was done on a sample of peripheral blood. This receptor was taken from a human donor in a cohort sampled during active COVID-19. This rearrangement joins TRBV10-2 to TRBJ1-3; no clear D gene. The chain's CDR3 is CASSDTGVSGNTIYF. The CDR3 bases are TGCGCCAGCAGTGATACCGGTGTCTCTGGAAACACCATATATTTT.